Each of the 16 T cell receptor beta chains below was sequenced from the same sample in a study of blood T cell repertoires in COVID-19. The protocol was immunoSEQ multiplex PCR, while the TCRdb copy is restricted to in-frame clones and leaves out a portion. This sample carries roughly 110,000 clones, approximately 88% of them seen once, and the ten largest clones take 6.8%. What was sequenced was peripheral blood. Source of these receptors: a man aged 50 to 59 with active or convalescent COVID-19.

This chain links TRBV20-1 with TRBJ2-3, with D possibly TRBD1 on 8 matching bases. The V gene lost 3 bases and the J gene lost 2 bases, with 15 bases spanning the gap. There are 15 residues in the CDR3. CDR1 and CDR2 from the germline V gene are DFQATT and SNEGSKA (reference sequence). CDR3 protein: CSASHRGGLTDTQYF. The CDR3 bases are TGCAGTGCTAGTCACAGGGGGGGTCTCACAGATACGCAGTATTTT.

The V gene is TRBV6-2 or TRBV6-3, the J gene TRBJ2-7; D is unresolved. The CDR3 sequence is 17 residues long. V lost 0 bases and J lost 0, with 15 bases in between. Germline CDR1 and CDR2: MNHEY and SVGEGT. This chain's CDR3 is CASSYSPRSVSSYEQYF. The DNA of the CDR3 is TGTGCCAGCAGTTACTCGCCCCGGAGCGTCAGCTCCTACGAGCAGTACTTC.

This chain uses TRBV3-1 (or the pseudogene TRBV3-2) with TRBJ2-7, with 13 bases lining up with TRBD2. The CDR3 is made up of 14 amino acids. J was trimmed by 7 bases and V by 3 bases; bases with no gene match: 3. Germline assignment: CDR1 LGHDT and CDR2 YNNKEL (reference sequence). This CDR3 is CASSQGLAGLEQYF. CDR3 DNA: TGTGCCAGCAGCCAGGGACTAGCGGGACTAGAGCAGTACTTC.

The V and J genes are TRBV3-1 (or the pseudogene TRBV3-2) and TRBJ2-7, with D hard to call. Trimming shortened V by 1 base and J by 2 bases, and 15 bases separated the two germline ends. The CDR3 covers 16 residues. CDR1 and CDR2 (germline): LGHDT, YNNKEL (reference sequence). The CDR3 region is CASSQGPTRGTYEQYF. CDR3 in DNA: TGTGCCAGCAGCCAAGGGCCCACCCGAGGAACCTACGAGCAGTACTTC.

The CDR3 spells CASSFGPERGTEAFF. DNA of the CDR3: TGCGCCAGCAGCTTCGGTCCCGAACGGGGCACTGAAGCTTTCTTT. This chain connects TRBV5-1 to TRBJ1-1; no clear D gene. Germline V gene data show CDR1 as SGHRS and CDR2 as YFSETQ. There are 15 residues in the CDR3. Trimming removed 2 bases at V and 4 bases at J, with 15 bases between.

J is TRBJ2-3 and V is TRBV29-1, with a weak D call TRBD1 (5 bases). V lost 5 bases to trimming and J lost 2 bases, with 20 bases between them. This CDR3 comprises 16 residues. In germline, CDR1 is SQVTM, CDR2 ANQGSEA. CDR3 in DNA: TGCAGCGTTCGTTCGATCTGGACACAAGCCACAGATACGCAGTATTTT. Encoded protein: CSVRSIWTQATDTQYF.

The chain employs TRBV5-5 and TRBJ1-1; D gene unclear. Germline lookup yields CDR1 SGHKS and CDR2 YYEKEE (reference sequence). The CDR3 spans 14 residues. The V gene lost 2 bases and the J gene lost 5 bases, with 13 bases spanning the gap. The CDR3 DNA reads TGTGCCAGCAGCTTTTCCGCAGGTGAAACTGAAGCTTTCTTT. It specifies CASSFSAGETEAFF.

The chain uses TRBV28 and TRBJ1-2; the D gene is possibly TRBD1 (5 bases). With 7 bases removed from V and 8 bases from J, the gap between germline ends came to 20 bases. The CDR3 is 14 residues long. Germline-derived CDR1 and CDR2 are MDHEN and SYDVKM. CDR3 coding DNA: TGTGCCAGCACCCCCCAGGCGGGGGGGGAAGGCTACACCTTC. It is translated as CASTPQAGGEGYTF.

The V gene is TRBV7-9, the J gene TRBJ2-6; 7 nucleotides agree with TRBD1. After removal of 5 bases from V and 0 bases from J, the junction contained 10 bases not matched to a gene. Germline assignment: CDR1 SEHNR and CDR2 FQNEAQ (reference sequence). There are 18 residues in the CDR3. CDR3 region: CASSPGGQGLSGANVLTF. CDR3 DNA: TGTGCCAGCAGCCCAGGGGGTCAGGGCCTCTCTGGGGCCAACGTCCTGACTTTC.

The chain is built from TRBV2 and TRBJ2-2; maybe TRBD1 (5 bases). This CDR3 spans 15 amino acids. The germline V gene has CDR1 SNHLY and CDR2 FYNNEI. V shed 3 bases and J shed 1 base, with 9 bases lying between them. In DNA, the CDR3 is TGTGCCAGCAGTGACTGGACACAGAACACCGGGGAGCTGTTTTTT. Amino acids: CASSDWTQNTGELFF.

The chain employs TRBV5-1 and TRBJ2-7; D remains unclear. Germline CDR1 is SGHRS and CDR2 is YFSETQ. The CDR3 covers 15 residues. V lost 0 bases and J 2 bases, leaving 12 bases between the germline ends. CDR3 region: CASSLGVGTTYEQYF. The CDR3 nucleotides are TGCGCCAGCAGCTTGGGTGTCGGTACCACCTACGAGCAGTACTTC.

The chain carries TRBV6-5 and TRBJ2-7; D is perhaps TRBD2 (6 bases). Germline loops: CDR1 MNHEY, CDR2 SVGAGI. Trimming pared 6 bases from V and 0 bases from J, leaving 12 bases between. The CDR3 has 14 residues. The CDR3 sequence is CASRNREPSYEQYF. CDR3 DNA: TGTGCCAGCAGGAACCGGGAGCCCTCCTACGAGCAGTACTTC.

The chain joins TRBV6-5 to TRBJ1-4; TRBD1 agrees at 7 bases. CDR1 is MNHEY, CDR2 SVGAGI, per germline. The V gene end was trimmed by 1 base and the J gene end by 5 bases; junction bases not matched to a gene: 4. The CDR3 is made up of 15 amino acids. The CDR3 DNA is TGTGCCAGCAGTTACTACCGGGACAGCAATGAAAAACTGTTTTTT. Protein: CASSYYRDSNEKLFF.

This clone was detected only once. V usage is TRBV5-4 and J usage is TRBJ2-3; 8 bases are shared with TRBD2. The length of the CDR3 is 14 residues. The V and J ends lost 2 bases and 5 bases, in that order; junction bases with no gene match: 4. From germline, CDR1 is SGHNT and CDR2 YYREEE (reference sequence). The DNA for the CDR3 is TGTGCCAGCAGCTTTGGACTAGCTGGAGATACGCAGTATTTT. It yields the protein CASSFGLAGDTQYF.

The chain links TRBV30 to TRBJ1-6; D perhaps matches TRBD1 (6 bases). Deletions cut 4 bases from V and 10 bases from J, with 23 bases between. This CDR3 has 16 residues. Germline V gives CDR1 GTSNPN, CDR2 SVGIG (reference sequence). DNA for the CDR3: TGTGCCTGGACCCGGGGGGCCCGAGACCCGGGCTCACCCCTCCACTTT. This gives the protein CAWTRGARDPGSPLHF.

The CDR3 DNA reads as TGTGCCAGCACTCCCTATAGCGGGAGGTTGTACGAGCAGTACTTC. It yields the protein CASTPYSGRLYEQYF. This chain joins TRBV27 and TRBJ2-7; TRBD2 matches at 10 bases. Germline V gene data show CDR1 as MNHEY and CDR2 as SMNVEV (reference sequence). This CDR3 spans 15 amino acids. V gave up 7 bases and J gave up 4 bases; unmatched junction bases: 10.